The 27 T cell receptor beta chains presented below share a single source sample, sequenced in a study of glioma-infiltrating T cells. TCR alpha and beta CDR3 regions were amplified from RNA using iRepertoire nested multiplex PCR. TCRdb used MiXCR to reprocess the multiplex PCR reads, holding one entry per CDR3 protein. The table has fewer than 500,000 distinct CDR3 sequences, 41% seen once; the top ten hold approximately 12%. The sample was glioma tissue, nonneoplastic brain tissue, or PBMCs (not recorded which). These TCRs come from a human donor with low-grade glioma or glioblastoma, undergoing nonglioma brain surgery, or in good health (not recorded which).

Worth noting for this clonotype: This may be a read error, as it is one base from a much larger clone. This chain uses TRBV27 with TRBJ2-7; TRBD2 agrees at 8 bases. The CDR3 covers 14 residues. Per germline, CDR1 MNHEY and CDR2 SMNVEV (reference sequence). DNA of the CDR3: TGTGCCAGCGGTTTCGGGGGGGAAGGGTACGAGCAGTACTTC. The encoded protein is CASGFGGEGYEQYF.

J is TRBJ2-7 and V is TRBV20-1; tentative D call: TRBD2 (6 bases). This CDR3 spans 15 amino acids. Germline V gene lookup returns CDR1 DFQATT and CDR2 SNEGSKA (reference sequence). V shed 6 bases and J shed 7 bases, with 25 bases lying between them. CDR3 region: CSALERNPPEGEQYF. The CDR3, as DNA: TGCAGTGCCTTGGAGCGGAACCCACCGGAGGGTGAGCAGTACTTC.

This clonotype was counted a few times. The chain uses TRBV4-1 and TRBJ1-2, with D unclear. V was trimmed by 1 base and J by 3 bases, leaving 15 bases between them. CDR1 is MGHRA, CDR2 YSYEKL, per germline. This CDR3 region has 16 residues. The CDR3 is CASSQGGGSRDYGYTF. CDR3 sequence (DNA): TGCGCCAGCAGCCAAGGGGGTGGGTCTAGGGACTATGGCTACACCTTC.

CDR3 coding DNA: TGTGCCAGTAGTCCTAGCGGGAGATATCCAGATGAGCAGTTCTTC. Protein sequence: CASSPSGRYPDEQFF. The V gene is TRBV19, the J gene TRBJ2-1, with TRBD2 matching 10 bases. V dropped 5 bases and J dropped 8; count of bases not matched to a gene: 9. The length of the CDR3 is 15 residues. Germline V gene lookup returns CDR1 LNHDA and CDR2 SQIVND (reference sequence).

This clonotype was seen at least ten times. This rearrangement joins TRBV15 to TRBJ2-1; 11 bases are a match to TRBD2. There are 17 residues in the CDR3. J was trimmed by 0 bases and V by 6 bases; bases with no gene match: 7. The germline V gene has CDR1 LNHNV and CDR2 YYDKDF (reference sequence). CDR3 nucleotides: TGTGCCACCAGAGGACTAGCGGGCCCCAGCTCCTACAATGAGCAGTTCTTC. This sequence encodes CATRGLAGPSSYNEQFF. Drawing the rest from reference TRBV15 and TRBJ2-1, the complete variable domain is DAMVIQNPRYQVTQFGKPVTLSCSQTLNHNVMYWYQQKSSQAPKLLFHYYDKDFNNEADTPDNFQSRRPNTSFCFLDIRSPGLGDTAMYLCATRGLAGPSSYNEQFFGPGTRLTVL.

The chain is built from TRBV20-1 and TRBJ1-6; D ambiguous. Germline lookup yields CDR1 DFQATT and CDR2 SNEGSKA (reference sequence). The CDR3 extends over 13 amino acids. Trimming took off 6 bases at V and 7 bases at J, with 13 bases between the two ends. CDR3 sequence reads: CSARDPANSPLHF. The CDR3 nucleotides are TGCAGTGCCCGAGATCCCGCGAATTCACCCCTCCACTTT.

The CDR3 loop is CASARPAGRTGEQFF. CDR3 sequence (DNA): TGTGCCAGCGCTCGGCCAGCGGGGCGTACGGGTGAGCAGTTCTTC. The chain couples TRBV6-1 to TRBJ2-1, with 7 bases lining up with TRBD2. After removal of 8 bases from V and 9 bases from J, the junction contained 16 bases not matched to a gene. The germline CDR1 and CDR2 sequences are MNHNS and SASEGT. The CDR3 is 15 residues long.

As to this clonotype: Being one base from a much bigger clone, this may be a read error. The chain joins TRBV6-2 or TRBV6-3 to TRBJ2-7; 8 nucleotides align to TRBD1. This CDR3 contains 13 residues. J lost 4 bases, V lost 5 bases, and 4 bases had no gene match. Per germline, CDR1 MNHEY and CDR2 SVGEGT. The CDR3 DNA reads as TGTGCCAGCAGTCATAGGACAGGGTACGAGCAGTACTTC. This translates into CASSHRTGYEQYF.

Of note for this clonotype: A much larger clone differs by one base, so this may be a read error. J is TRBJ2-1 and V is TRBV6-2 or TRBV6-3; D gene ambiguous. TRBJ2-7 matches the DNA end more closely, so the J call is doubtful. This CDR3 contains 12 residues. The V gene's germline CDR1 is MNHEY and CDR2 SVGEGT. The CDR3 spells CAGSTWSVGQYF. The CDR3 DNA sequence: TGTGCCGGCAGTACCTGGTCCGTCGGGCAGTACTTC.

The chain joins TRBV7-8 to TRBJ2-3, with 11 nucleotides matching TRBD2. J gave up 0 bases and V 5 bases, and 4 bases lay outside the gene matches. CDR1 is SGHVS, CDR2 FQNEAQ, per germline. This CDR3 spans 16 amino acids. The CDR3 DNA reads TGTGCCAGCAGCCGACTAGCGGGGACTAGCACAGATACGCAGTATTTT. Encoded protein: CASSRLAGTSTDTQYF.

Here the CDR3 reads CASSSARGHTEAFF. The CDR3 coding sequence is TGTGCCAGCAGCTCCGCACGGGGTCACACTGAAGCTTTCTTT. The J gene is TRBJ1-1, the V gene TRBV7-2; D is ambiguous. Germline V CDR1 and CDR2: SGHTA, FQGNSA. Deletions cut 4 bases from V and 3 bases from J, with 12 bases between. The length of the CDR3 is 14 residues.

The chain links TRBV7-2 to TRBJ2-1, with 11 bases that match TRBD1. CDR1 SGHTA and CDR2 FQGNSA come from the germline V gene. The length of the CDR3 is 15 residues. With V trimmed by 6 bases and J by 5 bases, 6 bases remained unmatched. In DNA, the CDR3 is TGTGCCAGCAGGTTCTCGGACAGGGGGCACAATGAGCAGTTCTTC. Translation gives CASRFSDRGHNEQFF. Complete variable domain (other parts from reference TRBV7-2 and TRBJ2-1): GAGVSQSPSNKVTEKGKDVELRCDPISGHTALYWYRQSLGQGLEFLIYFQGNSAPDKSGLPSDRFSAERTGGSVSTLTIQRTQQEDSAVYLCASRFSDRGHNEQFFGPGTRLTVL.

This clonotype was picked up a small number of times. The rearrangement links TRBV7-2 to TRBJ2-3, with D uncertain. V was shortened by 5 bases and J by 4 bases, with 16 bases between the two germline ends. The CDR3 covers 15 residues. Germline V gene sequence: CDR1 SGHTA, CDR2 FQGNSA. CDR3 sequence reads: CASSPFNWRSDTQYF. In DNA, the CDR3 is TGTGCCAGCAGCCCCTTCAATTGGCGCTCAGATACGCAGTATTTT.

This clonotype was found a few times. J is TRBJ2-2 and V is TRBV10-3; 14 bases are shared with TRBD2. CDR3 length equals 17 residues. The V segment lost 6 bases and the J segment 2 bases; nucleotides outside the gene matches: 5. Germline V CDR1 and CDR2: ENHRY, SYGVKD. The CDR3 spells CAISRLAGGPNTGELFF. The DNA of the CDR3 is TGTGCCATCAGCAGACTAGCGGGAGGGCCAAACACCGGGGAGCTGTTTTTT.

V gene TRBV6-5 combines with J gene TRBJ2-6; no clear D. Germline V CDR1 and CDR2: MNHEY, SVGAGI. CDR3 length: 16 residues. Trimming took off 0 bases at V and 5 bases at J, with 11 bases between the two ends. This chain's CDR3 is CASSYSNKTWANVLTF. As DNA, the CDR3 is TGTGCCAGCAGTTACTCTAATAAGACTTGGGCCAACGTCCTGACTTTC.

This clonotype has just a few counts. This rearrangement joins TRBV20-1 to TRBJ2-1; 11 nucleotides line up with TRBD2. CDR3 length: 15 residues. Unmatched junction bases numbered 4, after V lost 5 bases and J lost 1 base. CDR1 DFQATT and CDR2 SNEGSKA come from the germline V gene (reference sequence). Written as DNA, the CDR3 is TGCAGTGCTTTTAGCGGGAGGGGTTCCTACAATGAGCAGTTCTTC. Translation gives CSAFSGRGSYNEQFF.

This clonotype was seen many times. The CDR3: CASGASNTGELFF. The CDR3 bases are TGTGCCAGCGGGGCGAGTAACACCGGGGAGCTGTTTTTT. The V and J genes are TRBV6-2 or TRBV6-3 and TRBJ2-2; the D gene is possibly TRBD1 (5 bases). Germline V gives CDR1 MNHEY, CDR2 SVGEGT. V dropped 8 bases and J dropped 2 bases, with 9 bases sitting between them. This CDR3 region has 13 residues.

Regarding this clonotype: Just one base apart from a much larger clone, this may be a read error. The chain is built from TRBV28 and TRBJ2-3; a weak D match, TRBD2 (5 bases). The CDR3 runs to 16 residues. Germline loops: CDR1 MDHEN, CDR2 SYDVKM. The V end was cut by 3 bases, the J end by 0 bases, with 13 bases between. This CDR3 is CASSFASFASTDTQYF. The CDR3 DNA is TGTGCCAGCAGTTTCGCTAGCTTTGCTAGCACAGATACGCAGTATTTT.

Comments on this clonotype: It may be a read error: a sequence one base away is much more abundant. The chain couples TRBV7-9 to TRBJ2-1; D ambiguous. Trimming pared 0 bases from V and 12 bases from J, leaving 12 bases between. CDR1 is SEHNR and CDR2 is FQNEAQ in the germline V gene (reference sequence). This CDR3 has 13 amino acids. Here the CDR3 reads CASSLALLDGQFF. The DNA for the CDR3 is TGTGCCAGCAGCTTAGCGTTGTTGGATGGGCAGTTCTTC.

Only a few counts were recorded for this clonotype. V and J are TRBV20-1 and TRBJ2-1; 9 nucleotides line up with TRBD2. The length of the CDR3 is 15 residues. Germline V gene sequence: CDR1 DFQATT, CDR2 SNEGSKA (reference sequence). V shed 0 bases, J shed 5 bases, and the junction held 5 bases outside the gene matches. DNA of the CDR3: TGCAGTGCTAGAGATGGCGTAGCGGGGGACAATGAGCAGTTCTTC. Residues: CSARDGVAGDNEQFF.

The V call is TRBV15, the J call TRBJ1-2; D is uncertain. This CDR3 has 14 residues. Germline CDR1 LNHNV, CDR2 YYDKDF (reference sequence). V lost 0 bases and J lost 2, with 7 bases in between. The CDR3 bases are TGTGCCACCAGCAGAGATCCGGAGAACTATGGCTACACCTTC. Residues: CATSRDPENYGYTF.

This clonotype showed up many times. J is TRBJ2-5 and V is TRBV15; D is possibly TRBD1 (7 bases). Trimming removed 0 bases from V and 4 bases from J, with 12 bases in between. The CDR3 spans 15 residues. Germline CDR1 and CDR2: LNHNV and YYDKDF (reference sequence). CDR3 DNA sequence: TGTGCCACCAGCAGAGACAGGGGGGCGGTAGAGACCCAGTACTTC. This translates into CATSRDRGAVETQYF.

The rearrangement links TRBV18 to TRBJ2-1; 9 bases line up with TRBD2. The germline V gene has CDR1 KGHSH and CDR2 LQKENI. The V gene end was trimmed by 6 bases and the J gene end by 6 bases; junction bases not matched to a gene: 12. This CDR3 spans 16 amino acids. Here the CDR3 reads CASSPFASGASNEQFF. The CDR3 coding sequence is TGTGCCAGCTCTCCCTTCGCTAGCGGGGCTTCCAATGAGCAGTTCTTC.

About this clonotype: The junction departs from the called germline gene at one end, perhaps through a read error. V gene TRBV27 combines with J gene TRBJ1-1, with TRBD1 as a possible D gene (6 bases). The CDR3 length is 14 residues. Germline CDR1 is MNHEY and CDR2 is SMNVEV (reference sequence). For the CDR3, the DNA is TGTGCCAGCAGTGGAGGGGGTTGGAACACCGAAGCTTTCTTT. Its protein product is CASSGGGWNTEAFF.

This clonotype has a count of ten or more. The chain employs TRBV6-1 and TRBJ1-5; no firm D call. The CDR3 runs 13 residues. Germline V gives CDR1 MNHNS, CDR2 SASEGT. V was clipped by 6 bases and J by 4 bases, with 10 bases between them. Written as DNA, the CDR3 is TGTGCCAGCAGACCCGCGGGTAATCAGCCCCAGCATTTT. Amino acids: CASRPAGNQPQHF.

CDR3 region: CASTNESRGPYEQYF. CDR3 sequence (DNA): TGTGCCAGCACAAACGAAAGTAGAGGCCCCTACGAGCAGTACTTC. The gene calls are TRBV13 and TRBJ2-7; D gene ambiguous. Germline CDR1 is PRHDT and CDR2 is FYEKMQ (reference sequence). V was trimmed by 7 bases and J by 2 bases, leaving 18 bases between them. The length of the CDR3 is 15 residues.

This clonotype has a count of ten or more. V gene TRBV6-5 combines with J gene TRBJ2-2; D is undetermined. CDR1 is MNHEY and CDR2 is SVGAGI in the germline V gene. Trimming pared 1 base from V and 6 bases from J, leaving 3 bases between. CDR3 length: 12 amino acids. The CDR3 spells CASSYFAGELFF. DNA of the CDR3: TGTGCCAGCAGTTACTTCGCCGGGGAGCTGTTTTTT.